A selection of T cell receptor beta chains follows, all from one sample in a study of cytotoxic CD8 clonotypes in ibrutinib-treated CLL. The method was immunoSEQ multiplex PCR; TCRdb's version includes in-frame clones alone and lacks a portion of them. This table has 120,000 to 150,000 clones, roughly 90% appearing once. This specimen was PBMCs, taken after 12 months of ibrutinib treatment. The receptors were gathered from a human donor with chronic lymphocytic leukemia. Each CDR3 is given without its conserved first and last residue. Fields, in order: V gene, D gene, CDR3 protein. D genes are given only for firm matches.

V: TRBV27; D: NA; CDR3: ASSLVRHRNEKLF
V: TRBV27; D: TRBD2; CDR3: ASGLSGDLDTQY
V: TRBV9; D: NA; CDR3: ASSGNREVAGVGSYEQY
V: TRBV11-1; D: TRBD2; CDR3: ASSLALAGLNEQF
V: TRBV10-1; D: TRBD1; CDR3: ASSEWDRGPGTEAF
V: TRBV29-1; D: NA; CDR3: SVEALVEATDTQY
V: TRBV6-5; D: TRBD2; CDR3: ASTGTTTYEQY
V: TRBV11-2; D: NA; CDR3: ASSLDLGHQPQH
V: TRBV5-4; D: NA; CDR3: ASSPQEGNEQF
V: TRBV30; D: TRBD1; CDR3: AWSRTGLSYEQY
V: TRBV6-5; D: NA; CDR3: ASSYSTGGGSYGYT
V: TRBV4-2; D: NA; CDR3: ASSQGAQSLYEQY
V: TRBV19; D: NA; CDR3: ASSTSQGNTEAF
V: TRBV5-1; D: TRBD2; CDR3: ASSLGLAGGPSRYEQY
V: TRBV25-1; D: TRBD2; CDR3: ASTRPGGYETQY
V: TRBV5-1; D: NA; CDR3: ASSSRSYNEQF
V: TRBV7-3; D: TRBD2; CDR3: ASSLRLAGTYEQY
V: TRBV27; D: NA; CDR3: ASSLNREVEQY
V: TRBV29-1; D: NA; CDR3: SVVVGSGNTIY
V: TRBV18; D: TRBD1; CDR3: ASSLTGQGTDTQY
V: TRBV7-3; D: TRBD2; CDR3: ASSLTTGGFSYNEQF
V: TRBV7-9; D: NA; CDR3: ASSLSGGSGPDTQY
V: TRBV20-1; D: NA; CDR3: SATRGYEQF
V: TRBV15; D: TRBD2; CDR3: ATSRDPPAGDPEQY
V: TRBV4-1; D: TRBD1; CDR3: ASSQEGTGREQY
V: TRBV28; D: TRBD1; CDR3: ASSGIRDRSDQPQH
V: TRBV12-5; D: NA; CDR3: ASVDQAGDEQF
V: TRBV2; D: TRBD2; CDR3: ASRRTSGRVGELF
V: TRBV28; D: NA; CDR3: ASSLRPVTISNQPQH
V: TRBV5-1; D: TRBD1; CDR3: ASSLAASRGDTQY
V: TRBV7-3; D: NA; CDR3: ASSSLRTVNEQF
V: TRBV6-1; D: NA; CDR3: ASTNDGDTQY
V: TRBV10-3; D: TRBD1; CDR3: AISGDRGELGEKLF
V: TRBV14; D: NA; CDR3: ASSQDRVSYEQY
V: TRBV7-8; D: NA; CDR3: ASSLAQGSSSYDEQY
V: TRBV2; D: TRBD1; CDR3: AGRTGSLTYGYT
V: TRBV9; D: NA; CDR3: ASSVVGAASTGELF
V: TRBV7-7; D: NA; CDR3: ASSRTFWDEQY
V: TRBV9; D: NA; CDR3: ASSVGRGAGTDTQY
V: TRBV7-3; D: NA; CDR3: ASSSRPPYEQY
V: TRBV6-5; D: NA; CDR3: ASSYSVGWETQY
V: TRBV28; D: NA; CDR3: ASSSADSYNEQF
V: TRBV21-1; D: NA; CDR3: ASSPYGTAHSYEQY
V: TRBV4-2; D: NA; CDR3: ASSQRVSYEQY
V: TRBV11-2; D: TRBD1; CDR3: ASSLGTGVYGELF
V: TRBV11-3; D: NA; CDR3: ASSLKVNERF
V: TRBV5-4; D: TRBD2; CDR3: ASSPPGLAGAGDTQY
V: TRBV27; D: TRBD1; CDR3: ASSVSGTGKETQY
V: TRBV6-5; D: NA; CDR3: ADPPQELNTEAF
V: TRBV6-5; D: TRBD2; CDR3: ASRSISGRAYEQY
V: TRBV6-6; D: TRBD1; CDR3: ASSSDRGFHEQY
V: TRBV7-2; D: TRBD1; CDR3: ASSLHLTGTGNTIY
V: TRBV9; D: TRBD2; CDR3: ASSVVLPGLAGELDTGELF
V: TRBV19; D: TRBD1; CDR3: ASTKGTVDEKLF
V: TRBV14; D: NA; CDR3: ASSTLTGSSYNEQF
V: TRBV13; D: TRBD2; CDR3: ASSLRTSGKETQY
V: TRBV11-2; D: TRBD2; CDR3: ASSAVLAGGRYNEQF
V: TRBV9; D: NA; CDR3: ASSATAGAKGNTIY
V: TRBV5-1; D: NA; CDR3: ASRSTATNEKLF